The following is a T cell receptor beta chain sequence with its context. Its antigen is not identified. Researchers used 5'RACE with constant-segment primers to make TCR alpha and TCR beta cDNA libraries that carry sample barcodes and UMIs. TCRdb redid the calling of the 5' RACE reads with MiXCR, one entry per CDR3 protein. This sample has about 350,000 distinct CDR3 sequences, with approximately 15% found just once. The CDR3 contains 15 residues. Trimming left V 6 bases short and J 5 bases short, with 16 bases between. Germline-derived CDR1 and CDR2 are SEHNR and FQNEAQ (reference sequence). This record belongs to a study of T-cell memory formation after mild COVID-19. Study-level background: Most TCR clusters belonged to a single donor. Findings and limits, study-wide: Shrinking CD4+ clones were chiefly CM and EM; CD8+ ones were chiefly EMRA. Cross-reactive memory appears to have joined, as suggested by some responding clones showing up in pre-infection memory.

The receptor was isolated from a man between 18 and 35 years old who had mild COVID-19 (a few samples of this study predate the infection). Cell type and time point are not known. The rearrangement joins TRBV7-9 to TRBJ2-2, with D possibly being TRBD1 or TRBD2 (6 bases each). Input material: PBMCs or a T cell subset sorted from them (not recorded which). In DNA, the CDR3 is TGTGCCAGCAGTGAAGGGGGGCAAGGAACCGGGGAGCTGTTTTTT. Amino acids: CASSEGGQGTGELFF.